One sample yielded the 22 T cell receptor beta chains listed below, sequenced in a study of early T cells in non-severe SARS-CoV-2 infection. TCRdb called the 5' RACE reads again in MiXCR, with one record for every CDR3 protein. Among tens of thousands of distinct CDR3 sequences listed, approximately 12% were seen once. Sequenced sample: whole blood. The receptors stem from an adult who was a healthcare worker with PCR-confirmed SARS-CoV-2 infection or an uninfected control (not recorded which).

This clonotype was seen many times. The gene calls are TRBV6-2 or TRBV6-3 and TRBJ1-5; TRBD1 might be the D (5 bases). Germline V CDR1 and CDR2: MNHEY, SVGEGT. V was shortened by 2 bases and J by 5 bases, with 13 bases between the two germline ends. CDR3 length: 15 amino acids. Here the CDR3 DNA reads TGTGCCAGCAGTTACGTCCTCCAGGGACATCAGCCCCAGCATTTT. Protein sequence: CASSYVLQGHQPQHF.

This clonotype was counted between two and nine times. The V gene is TRBV6-1, the J gene TRBJ2-7; 7 bases match TRBD1. V trimming: 5 bases; J trimming: 2 bases; junction bases outside the gene matches: 0. The CDR3 has 12 amino acids. Germline CDR1 is MNHNS and CDR2 is SASEGT. The CDR3 DNA sequence: TGTGCCAGCAGTCAGGGGGCCTACGAGCAGTACTTC. Its translation is CASSQGAYEQYF.

This clonotype was found many times. The genes are TRBV6-5 and TRBJ2-3; D gene unclear. The germline V and J ends were trimmed by 2 bases and 1 base, with 7 bases remaining between them. CDR1 is MNHEY, CDR2 SVGAGI, per germline. This CDR3 has 14 amino acids. DNA of the CDR3: TGTGCCAGCAGTTACGACTGGGGCACAGATACGCAGTATTTT. Translating gives CASSYDWGTDTQYF.

V gene TRBV29-1 combines with J gene TRBJ2-7; weak D call: TRBD1 (5 bases). This CDR3 contains 11 residues. Germline lookup yields CDR1 SQVTM and CDR2 ANQGSEA. The V end lost 3 bases, the J end lost 2 bases, and 5 bases lay between the germline ends. The CDR3 nucleotides are TGCAGCGTTGAGACAGCCTACGAGCAGTACTTC. Amino acid sequence: CSVETAYEQYF.

This chain connects TRBV7-9 to TRBJ1-1; D gene unclear. Germline assignment: CDR1 SEHNR and CDR2 FQNEAQ (reference sequence). The CDR3 contains 11 residues. V was trimmed by 5 bases and J by 11 bases, leaving 12 bases between them. CDR3 coding DNA: TGTGCCAGCAGCGCGGCAAAAGTCGCTTTCTTT. Translated: CASSAAKVAFF. Full variable domain (rest looked up from reference TRBV7-9 and TRBJ1-1): DTGVSQNPRHKITKRGQNVTFRCDPISEHNRLYWYRQTLGQGPEFLTYFQNEAQLEKSRLLSDRFSAERPKGSFSTLEIQRTEQGDSAMYLCASSAAKVAFFGQGTRLTVV.

This clonotype was seen ten or more times. The chain joins TRBV5-4 to TRBJ2-3, with D perhaps given as TRBD1 or TRBD2 (5 bases each). The ends were cut back, 0 bases at V and 2 bases at J, with 7 bases in the middle. Germline values: CDR1 SGHNT, CDR2 YYREEE (reference sequence). The CDR3 is 14 residues long. The CDR3 here is CASSLVGTTDTQYF. The CDR3 DNA sequence: TGTGCCAGCAGCTTGGTGGGGACCACAGATACGCAGTATTTT.

Many counts were recorded for this clonotype. The chain couples TRBV4-3 to TRBJ2-3; D possibly corresponds to TRBD2 (6 bases). CDR1 and CDR2 from the germline V gene are LGHNA and YSLEER. The CDR3 is 17 amino acids. V was trimmed by 0 bases and J by 4 bases, leaving 17 bases between them. CDR3 sequence: CASSQESLRLGADTQYF. The CDR3 bases are TGCGCCAGCAGCCAAGAAAGCCTAAGACTAGGAGCAGATACGCAGTATTTT.

This clonotype was detected many times. V gene TRBV7-8 combines with J gene TRBJ2-5; 8 bases line up with TRBD1. The CDR3 loop spans 16 amino acids. With V trimmed by 6 bases and J by 1 base, 10 bases remained unmatched. Germline-derived CDR1 and CDR2 are SGHVS and FQNEAQ. For the CDR3, the DNA is TGTGCCAGCAGTTTTCAGGACAGGGTCTTCCAAGAGACCCAGTACTTC. Protein product: CASSFQDRVFQETQYF. Full variable domain (outside the CDR3, taken from reference TRBV7-8 and TRBJ2-5): GAGVSQSPRYKVAKRGQDVALRCDPISGHVSLFWYQQALGQGPEFLTYFQNEAQLDKSGLPSDRFFAERPEGSVSTLKIQRTQQEDSAVYLCASSFQDRVFQETQYFGPGTRLLVL.

The chain links TRBV5-1 to TRBJ2-1; the match to TRBD1 covers 7 bases. The CDR3 has 12 amino acids. V dropped 2 bases and J dropped 10; count of bases not matched to a gene: 3. Germline V lookup: CDR1 SGHRS, CDR2 YFSETQ. The CDR3 region is CASSFTGEEQFF. For the CDR3, the DNA is TGCGCCAGCAGCTTTACAGGGGAAGAGCAGTTCTTC.

The sample holds many counts of this clonotype. The CDR3 DNA follows: TGTGCCAGCACCCCCCCGCCCGCAGGGTCCGAAAAACTGTTTTTT. It encodes CASTPPPAGSEKLFF. The chain is built from TRBV28 and TRBJ1-4; weak D call: TRBD1 (5 bases). Trimming pared 7 bases from V and 8 bases from J, leaving 20 bases between. Looked up from germline, CDR1 is MDHEN and CDR2 is SYDVKM. This CDR3 is built from 15 residues.

This clonotype has at least ten counts. The V and J genes are TRBV7-9 and TRBJ2-1, with 8 positions matching TRBD2. The CDR3 runs to 17 residues. The V gene end was trimmed by 2 bases and the J gene end by 3 bases; junction bases not matched to a gene: 9. Looked up from germline, CDR1 is SEHNR and CDR2 is FQNEAQ (reference sequence). The CDR3 sequence is CASSLLREAGVYNEQFF. The CDR3 coding sequence is TGTGCCAGCAGCTTACTTCGCGAAGCGGGAGTCTACAATGAGCAGTTCTTC.

This clonotype is a singleton in its sample. J is TRBJ1-3 and V is TRBV12-3 or TRBV12-4, with TRBD1 matching 7 bases. The J segment lost 2 bases and the V segment lost 6 bases, leaving 7 bases of the junction unmatched. The CDR3 is made up of 15 amino acids. In DNA, the CDR3 is TGTGCCAGCAGGTTCCAGGGGGTACCTGGAAACACCATATATTTT. This translates into CASRFQGVPGNTIYF.

J is TRBJ2-7 and V is TRBV20-1; 12 bases fit TRBD2. Per the germline V gene, CDR1 is DFQATT and CDR2 is SNEGSKA (reference sequence). Trimming removed 4 bases from V and 4 bases from J; junction bases left unmatched: 14. This CDR3 spans 17 amino acids. CDR3 amino acids: CSAIGLAGSGTPYEQYF. The CDR3 DNA is TGCAGTGCTATAGGACTAGCGGGGTCGGGTACTCCTTACGAGCAGTACTTC.

This clonotype was seen a few times. This sequence joins TRBV10-3 and TRBJ1-2; TRBD1 matches at 7 bases. The V and J ends lost 4 bases and 2 bases, in that order; junction bases with no gene match: 7. CDR1 is ENHRY and CDR2 is SYGVKD in the germline V gene. The CDR3 is 15 residues long. CDR3 sequence (DNA): TGTGCCATCAGTGCCCCGACAGGGAACAACTATGGCTACACCTTC. This codes for CAISAPTGNNYGYTF.

This clonotype was found a few times. The V and J genes are TRBV28 and TRBJ2-7; weak D call: TRBD2 (6 bases). The CDR3 spans 14 residues. Germline V gene lookup returns CDR1 MDHEN and CDR2 SYDVKM. Trimming stripped 6 bases from V and 3 bases from J, with 15 bases between. The CDR3 loop is CASSLRLGRYEQYF. The CDR3 DNA sequence: TGTGCCAGCAGCCTCCGACTAGGGCGCTACGAGCAGTACTTC.

This clonotype was counted only a few times. This chain uses TRBV12-5 with TRBJ2-3, with D perhaps TRBD2 (6 bases). The CDR3 runs 18 residues. Trimming removed 3 bases at V and 5 bases at J, with 24 bases between. Per germline, CDR1 LGHNT and CDR2 FRNRAP. CDR3 in amino acids: CASGFPLGAGLDGDTQYF. The DNA for the CDR3 is TGTGCTAGTGGTTTTCCCCTCGGAGCGGGCCTAGACGGAGATACGCAGTATTTT.

The sample holds many counts of this clonotype. The chain uses TRBV7-2 and TRBJ2-7; no definite D call. Germline V gene data show CDR1 as SGHTA and CDR2 as FQGNSA. There are 13 residues in the CDR3. The germline V and J ends were trimmed by 8 bases and 2 bases, with 13 bases remaining between them. CDR3 bases: TGTGCCAGCGCAATGGACGGAGCCTACGAGCAGTACTTC. Protein product: CASAMDGAYEQYF.

This clonotype was found many times. The rearrangement links TRBV7-9 to TRBJ2-4; TRBD1 matches at 9 bases. The germline V gene has CDR1 SEHNR and CDR2 FQNEAQ (reference sequence). The V segment lost 5 bases and the J segment 8 bases; nucleotides outside the gene matches: 4. This CDR3 region has 13 residues. CDR3 sequence reads: CASSVTGGDIQYF. As DNA, the CDR3 is TGTGCCAGCAGCGTGACAGGGGGAGACATTCAGTACTTC.

This clonotype came up many times. This rearrangement joins TRBV7-8 to TRBJ2-1, with 13 bases aligning to TRBD2. Germline assignment: CDR1 SGHVS and CDR2 FQNEAQ. The CDR3 runs to 16 residues. With 3 bases clipped from V and 10 bases from J, the junction kept 9 bases outside the gene matches. The CDR3 region is CASSFAGTSGIGEQFF. CDR3 nucleotide sequence: TGTGCCAGCAGCTTTGCCGGGACTAGCGGGATTGGGGAGCAGTTCTTC.

In its sample, this clonotype was seen many times. The rearrangement uses TRBV29-1 and TRBJ2-1; 9 bases map to TRBD2. Germline V gene lookup returns CDR1 SQVTM and CDR2 ANQGSEA. The ends lost 5 bases at V and 8 bases at J; junction bases unmatched: 10. CDR3 length equals 14 residues. CDR3 in DNA: TGCAGCGTTCGTTTAGCGGGAGCCTTGGATGAGCAGTTCTTC. Translation: CSVRLAGALDEQFF.

This clonotype was recorded many times. This rearrangement joins TRBV18 to TRBJ1-3; D uncertain. This CDR3 comprises 14 residues. V was shortened by 5 bases and J by 8 bases, with 16 bases between the two germline ends. The germline V gene has CDR1 KGHSH and CDR2 LQKENI. In DNA form, the CDR3 reads TGTGCCAGCTCAGCAACTGGAGGAGGGTACACCATATATTTT. Translating it yields CASSATGGGYTIYF. The full variable domain, its missing parts supplied by reference TRBV18 and TRBJ1-3, is NAGVMQNPRHLVRRRGQEARLRCSPMKGHSHVYWYRQLPEEGLKFMVYLQKENIIDESGMPKERFSAEFPKEGPSILRIQQVVRGDSAAYFCASSATGGGYTIYFGEGSWLTVV.

This chain uses TRBV20-1 with TRBJ1-1; perhaps TRBD1 as D (6 bases). The germline V and J ends were trimmed by 6 bases and 0 bases, with 20 bases remaining between them. Germline V CDR1 and CDR2: DFQATT, SNEGSKA (reference sequence). This CDR3 comprises 16 residues. The CDR3: CSATSPGEVLNTEAFF. CDR3 bases: TGCAGTGCCACTTCACCAGGGGAAGTATTGAACACTGAAGCTTTCTTT.